One sample yielded the 20 T cell receptor beta chains listed below, sequenced in a study of cytomegalovirus exposure and HLA in healthy donors. This PCR relied on a set of 60 Vbeta primers and 13 Jbeta primers. Sequencing used immunoSEQ multiplex PCR; TCRdb keeps in-frame clones, though not all of them. This repertoire shows 110,000 to 150,000 clones, 75% found once; its top ten account for around 7%. The specimen was PBMCs. Every receptor here comes from a man aged 30 to 45 in good health and CMV-seronegative.

The genes are TRBV27 and TRBJ2-3; 8 bases align to TRBD2. The germline V gene encodes CDR1 MNHEY and CDR2 SMNVEV (reference sequence). The CDR3 extends over 17 amino acids. V gave up 2 bases and J gave up 2 bases; unmatched junction bases: 9. CDR3 residues: CASSLIAGRGDTDTQYF. The CDR3 region has the DNA TGTGCCAGCAGTTTAATAGCGGGGCGGGGGGACACAGATACGCAGTATTTT.

This sequence joins TRBV11-2 and TRBJ2-1; 9 nucleotides line up with TRBD2. The germline V gene has CDR1 SGHAT and CDR2 FQNNGV. The V and J ends lost 1 base and 4 bases, in that order; junction bases with no gene match: 5. The CDR3 length is 16 residues. The CDR3 DNA follows: TGTGCCAGCAGCTTAGTAGGAGCGGGGGGTTACAATGAGCAGTTCTTC. Its translation: CASSLVGAGGYNEQFF.

This chain uses TRBV5-6 with TRBJ2-5; TRBD2 matches 7 bases. The CDR3 is made up of 14 amino acids. With V trimmed by 3 bases and J by 10 bases, 12 bases remained unmatched. Germline V gene lookup returns CDR1 SGHDT and CDR2 YYEEEE. The CDR3 reads CASSWRSGMGDQYF. In DNA, the CDR3 is TGTGCCAGCAGCTGGCGAAGCGGGATGGGGGACCAGTACTTC.

This CDR3 is CASSSGLASYEQYF. As DNA, the CDR3 is TGTGCCAGCAGCTCTGGACTAGCTTCCTACGAGCAGTACTTC. The gene calls are TRBV5-8 and TRBJ2-7; 8 bases fit TRBD2. The CDR3 has 14 residues. V trimming: 3 bases; J trimming: 1 base; junction bases outside the gene matches: 3. Per the germline V gene, CDR1 is SGHTS and CDR2 is YDEGEE.

There are a few counts of this clone. The chain carries TRBV11-2 and TRBJ1-3; no clear D gene. Germline values: CDR1 SGHAT, CDR2 FQNNGV. CDR3 size: 17 residues. V gave up 5 bases and J gave up 4 bases, with 21 bases separating them. CDR3 loop: CASSQDSAEDMGNTIYF. The DNA for the CDR3 is TGTGCCAGCAGCCAAGATAGCGCGGAGGATATGGGAAACACCATATATTTT.

The chain couples TRBV11-1 to TRBJ2-3; TRBD1 aligns across 7 bases. From germline, CDR1 is SGHAT and CDR2 FQDESV (reference sequence). Germline trimming cut 1 base from V and 0 bases from J; bases unmatched to any gene: 4. There are 16 residues in the CDR3. DNA of the CDR3: TGTGCCAGCAGCTTAGTATTGACAGGGAGCACAGATACGCAGTATTTT. It codes for CASSLVLTGSTDTQYF. Full variable domain (missing parts from reference TRBV11-1 and TRBJ2-3): EAEVAQSPRYKITEKSQAVAFWCDPISGHATLYWYRQILGQGPELLVQFQDESVVDDSQLPKDRFSAERLKGVDSTLKIQPAELGDSAMYLCASSLVLTGSTDTQYFGPGTRLTVL.

The rearrangement joins TRBV5-1 to TRBJ2-7; 7 nucleotides line up with TRBD2. J was trimmed by 6 bases and V by 6 bases; bases with no gene match: 6. Germline CDR1 SGHRS, CDR2 YFSETQ. The CDR3 totals 12 residues. The CDR3 region is CASTGEGPEQYF. Written as DNA, the CDR3 is TGCGCCAGCACCGGGGAGGGGCCCGAGCAGTACTTC. The full variable domain, with the rest looked up from reference TRBV5-1 and TRBJ2-7, is KAGVTQTPRYLIKTRGQQVTLSCSPISGHRSVSWYQQTPGQGLQFLFEYFSETQRNKGNFPGRFSGRQFSNSRSEMNVSTLELGDSALYLCASTGEGPEQYFGPGTRLTVT.

The chain recombines TRBV14 with TRBJ2-5; D is unresolved. Germline CDR1 SGHDN, CDR2 FVKESK. V lost 4 bases, J lost 3 bases, and 3 bases lay in between. The CDR3 is made up of 11 amino acids. CDR3 bases: TGTGCCAGCAGCCTAGAAGAGACCCAGTACTTC. Protein: CASSLEETQYF.

J is TRBJ1-5 and V is TRBV15; D is perhaps TRBD1 (5 bases). Trimming removed 0 bases at V and 5 bases at J, with 17 bases between. The CDR3 has 17 amino acids. Germline-derived CDR1 and CDR2 are LNHNV and YYDKDF (reference sequence). DNA of the CDR3: TGTGCCACCAGCAGAGATCTCCCCGACAGAACTGATCAGCCCCAGCATTTT. Translated, it gives CATSRDLPDRTDQPQHF.

The chain links TRBV7-8 to TRBJ2-7; tentatively, D is TRBD1 (6 bases). The CDR3 consists of 16 residues. The V gene's germline CDR1 is SGHVS and CDR2 FQNEAQ. V dropped 0 bases and J dropped 1 base, with 13 bases sitting between them. CDR3 sequence (DNA): TGTGCCAGCAGCTTAGCGCACAGGGTTAATTCCTACGAGCAGTACTTC. It encodes CASSLAHRVNSYEQYF.

For the CDR3, the DNA is TGTGCCAGCAGTGAATGGGGGGATGCCTACAATGAGCAGTTCTTC. It encodes CASSEWGDAYNEQFF. J is TRBJ2-1 and V is TRBV6-1; D possibly corresponds to TRBD2 (6 bases). Trimming took 2 bases from V and 2 from J, leaving 10 bases between them. Per germline, CDR1 MNHNS and CDR2 SASEGT. This CDR3 spans 15 amino acids.

J is TRBJ2-5 and V is TRBV10-3; D possibly corresponds to TRBD2 (6 bases). The germline gives CDR1 ENHRY, CDR2 SYGVKD. The CDR3 is 12 amino acids. V shed 1 base and J shed 11 bases, with 11 bases lying between them. CDR3 sequence (DNA): TGTGCCATCAGTGAGTGGGGGGATGAGCAGTACTTC. This codes for CAISEWGDEQYF.

The J gene is TRBJ1-3, the V gene TRBV5-1; D possibly corresponds to TRBD1 (6 bases). CDR1 and CDR2 from the germline V gene are SGHRS and YFSETQ. Trimming pared 4 bases from V and 9 bases from J, leaving 20 bases between. CDR3 length: 15 amino acids. The CDR3 reads CASSLEGGRGATIYF. In nucleotides, the CDR3 is TGCGCCAGCAGCCTGGAAGGGGGACGTGGGGCCACCATATATTTT.

J is TRBJ2-3 and V is TRBV11-3; maybe TRBD2 (6 bases). V was cut by 5 bases and J by 6 bases, with 12 bases left in between. This CDR3 is 13 amino acids long. Germline values: CDR1 SGHNT, CDR2 YENEEA. DNA for the CDR3: TGTGCCAGCAGCCCAATGGAGGGGGATACGCAGTATTTT. Translated: CASSPMEGDTQYF.

The rearrangement uses TRBV12-5 and TRBJ2-7; D possibly corresponds to TRBD2 (5 bases). Trimming stripped 0 bases from V and 5 bases from J, with 17 bases between. Germline-derived CDR1 and CDR2 are LGHNT and FRNRAP. The CDR3 is 16 amino acids. CDR3 amino acids: CASGLVRREKENEQYF. In DNA form, the CDR3 reads TGTGCTAGTGGTTTGGTACGTAGGGAGAAGGAGAACGAGCAGTACTTC.

The rearrangement joins TRBV5-1 to TRBJ2-3; TRBD2 aligns across 9 bases. V trimming: 2 bases; J trimming: 5 bases; junction bases outside the gene matches: 3. Germline values: CDR1 SGHRS, CDR2 YFSETQ. The CDR3 extends over 14 amino acids. CDR3: CASSLTAGGDTQYF. CDR3 nucleotides: TGCGCCAGCAGCTTAACAGCGGGAGGAGATACGCAGTATTTT.

The chain joins TRBV6-5 to TRBJ1-2; D gene uncertain. CDR3 size: 12 residues. Per the germline V gene, CDR1 is MNHEY and CDR2 is SVGAGI. Between the trimmed V and J ends, which lost 4 bases and 5 bases, there was a span of 8 bases. The CDR3 DNA follows: TGTGCCAGCAGTTCTTACAGTTATGGCTACACCTTC. This translates into CASSSYSYGYTF.

The rearrangement links TRBV2 to TRBJ2-6; D is unclear. V lost 7 bases and J 2 bases, leaving 18 bases between the germline ends. The CDR3 has 17 amino acids. Germline loops: CDR1 SNHLY, CDR2 FYNNEI. This CDR3 reads CASTAYAEVAGANVLTF. The CDR3, as DNA: TGTGCCAGCACCGCCTACGCCGAGGTTGCTGGGGCCAACGTCCTGACTTTC.

This clone was seen more than once but under ten times. V is TRBV11-2 and J is TRBJ2-5, with TRBD2 as a possible D gene (7 bases). Per the germline V gene, CDR1 is SGHAT and CDR2 is FQNNGV. There are 15 residues in the CDR3. V lost 4 bases and J lost 5, with 17 bases in between. CDR3 bases: TGTGCCAGCAGCTCGGCTGTGGGAGGGGGGGAGACCCAGTACTTC. Protein product: CASSSAVGGGETQYF.

The genes are TRBV9 and TRBJ1-1; no clear D gene. The CDR3 is made up of 12 amino acids. The V and J ends lost 0 bases and 2 bases respectively, with 2 bases between them. Germline V gives CDR1 SGDLS, CDR2 YYNGEE. The DNA for the CDR3 is TGTGCCAGCAGCGTAGCTAACACTGAAGCTTTCTTT. It codes for CASSVANTEAFF.